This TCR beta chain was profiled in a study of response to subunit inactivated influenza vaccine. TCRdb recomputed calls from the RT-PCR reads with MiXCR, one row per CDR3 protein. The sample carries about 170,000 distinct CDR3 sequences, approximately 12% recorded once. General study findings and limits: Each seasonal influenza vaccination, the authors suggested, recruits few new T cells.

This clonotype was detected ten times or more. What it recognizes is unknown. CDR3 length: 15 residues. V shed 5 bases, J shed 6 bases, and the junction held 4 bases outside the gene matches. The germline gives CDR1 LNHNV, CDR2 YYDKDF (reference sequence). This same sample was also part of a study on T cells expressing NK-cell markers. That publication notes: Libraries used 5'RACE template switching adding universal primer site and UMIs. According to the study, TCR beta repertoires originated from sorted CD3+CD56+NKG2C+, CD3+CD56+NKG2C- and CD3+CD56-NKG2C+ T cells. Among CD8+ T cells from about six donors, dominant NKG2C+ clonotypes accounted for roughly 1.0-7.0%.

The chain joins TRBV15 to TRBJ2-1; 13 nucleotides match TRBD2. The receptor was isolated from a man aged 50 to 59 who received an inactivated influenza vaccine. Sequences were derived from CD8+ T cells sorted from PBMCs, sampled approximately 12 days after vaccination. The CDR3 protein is CATSRGTSGINEQFF. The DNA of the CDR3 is TGTGCCACCAGCCGAGGGACTAGCGGGATCAATGAGCAGTTCTTC.